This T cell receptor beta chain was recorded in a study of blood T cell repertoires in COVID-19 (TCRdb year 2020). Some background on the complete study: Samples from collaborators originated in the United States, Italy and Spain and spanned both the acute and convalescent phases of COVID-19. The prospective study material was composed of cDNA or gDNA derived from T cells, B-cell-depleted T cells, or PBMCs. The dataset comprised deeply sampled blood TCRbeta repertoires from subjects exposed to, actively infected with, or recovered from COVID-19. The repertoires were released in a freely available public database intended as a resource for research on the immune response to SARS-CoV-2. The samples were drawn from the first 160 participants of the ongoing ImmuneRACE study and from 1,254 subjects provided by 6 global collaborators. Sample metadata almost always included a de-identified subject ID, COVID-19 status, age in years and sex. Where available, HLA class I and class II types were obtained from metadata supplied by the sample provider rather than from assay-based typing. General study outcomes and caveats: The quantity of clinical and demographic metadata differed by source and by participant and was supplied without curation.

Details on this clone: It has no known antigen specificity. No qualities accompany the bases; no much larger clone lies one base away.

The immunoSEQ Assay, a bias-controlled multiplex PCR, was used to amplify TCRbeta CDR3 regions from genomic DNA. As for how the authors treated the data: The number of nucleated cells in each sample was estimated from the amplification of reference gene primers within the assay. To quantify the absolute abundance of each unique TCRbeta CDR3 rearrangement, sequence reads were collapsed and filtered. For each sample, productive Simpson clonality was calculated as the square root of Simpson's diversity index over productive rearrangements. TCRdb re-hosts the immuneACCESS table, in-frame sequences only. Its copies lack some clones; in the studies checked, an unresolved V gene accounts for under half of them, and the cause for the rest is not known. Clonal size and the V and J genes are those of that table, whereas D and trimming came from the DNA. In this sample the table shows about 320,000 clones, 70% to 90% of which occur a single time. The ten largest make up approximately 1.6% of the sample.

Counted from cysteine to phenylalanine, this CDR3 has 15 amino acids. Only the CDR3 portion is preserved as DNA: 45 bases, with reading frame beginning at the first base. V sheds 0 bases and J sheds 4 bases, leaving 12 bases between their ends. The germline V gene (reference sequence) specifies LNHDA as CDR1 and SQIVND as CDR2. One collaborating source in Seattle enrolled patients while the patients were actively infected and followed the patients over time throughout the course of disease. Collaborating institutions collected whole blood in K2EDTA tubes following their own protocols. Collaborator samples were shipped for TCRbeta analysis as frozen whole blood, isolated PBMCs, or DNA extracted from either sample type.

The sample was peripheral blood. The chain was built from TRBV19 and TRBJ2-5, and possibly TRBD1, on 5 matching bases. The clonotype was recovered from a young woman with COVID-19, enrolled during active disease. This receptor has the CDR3 CASSIEGQGRETQYF. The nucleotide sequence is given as TGTGCCAGTAGTATAGAGGGCCAGGGAAGAGAGACCCAGTACTTC.